The sequence of this T cell receptor beta chain was determined in a study of blood T cells in healthy people across ages (dated by TCRdb to 2015 to 2017). About the study as a whole: Template switching captured roughly one uniquely barcoded TCR beta cDNA molecule per two T cells in model experiments. The study measured age-related changes in TCR beta repertoire diversity using deep sequencing normalized with unique cDNA molecular identifiers. For two donors (one aged 18 to 29 and one aged 80 or older), the study analyzed two additional independent replicas of 1 million unique cDNA reads from the same blood draw. Four age groups were formed from the donors: young (average approximately 15 years), middle-aged (more than 35), aged (62) and long-lived (roughly 88). To avoid experimental bias, donors of different ages were distributed randomly across sequencing lanes. Study-wide findings and limitations: Since profiling was done on bulk unsorted PBMCs, naive and antigen-experienced compartments could not be conclusively compared. Estimates of total diversity from one million sequenced T cells were regarded as lower bounds and underestimates. There was a strong correlation between observed TCR beta diversity and the percentage of naive T cells measured by flow cytometry. The long-lived group showed more naive CD4+ T cells, fewer expanded clones and increased TCR diversity than the aged group, suggesting age selection. Observed TCR beta diversity per million T cells fell roughly linearly with age, and a significant reduction was already apparent by age about 36. Because donor CMV infection status was unknown, age-related changes in expanded clonotypes were potentially confounded.

Reading the germline V gene gives CDR1 SGHTA and CDR2 FQGNSA. Including cysteine and phenylalanine, the CDR3 has 16 amino acids. Only the CDR3 part of the read is kept: 48 bases, read in frame from the first base. V is pruned by 2 bases and J by 7 bases, leaving 11 bases of the junction without a gene match. Systemically healthy Caucasian individuals from Russia, 35 to 50 in total and aged about 6 to 100 years, were included as donors. Each donor gave roughly 9.5 milliliters of peripheral blood, collected into EDTA-treated Vacutainer tubes. Ficoll-Paque density-gradient centrifugation was used to isolate PBMCs, with at least 7 million obtained per sample. Total RNA, at least 6 micrograms per sample, was extracted from PBMCs with Trizol reagent. The percentages of naive CD45RAhigh/CD27high T cells were determined by flow cytometry on a PBMC aliquot from every donor. Receptor amplification or capture employed 5' RACE. For sequencing, an Illumina HiSeq 2500 was employed. A second about 7 to 11 cycle PCR used a sample-barcoded 5' primer and a J-beta primer mix. A template-switch 5' adaptor carrying 12 random nucleotides introduced a unique molecular identifier onto each TCR beta cDNA molecule. Each sample yielded at least 2.5 million CDR3-containing paired-end reads. First-strand cDNA synthesis was performed from all RNA using the Mint cDNA synthesis kit, with priming by a TRBC-specific oligonucleotide. All cDNA was treated with uracil-DNA glycosylase and then went through a first 18-cycle PCR with the universal primers M1SS and BC2_uni_R. In the paper's pipeline: Each sample was normalized by randomly selecting 1 million high-quality reads, each carrying a distinct molecular identifier. Reads with shared molecular identifiers were discarded instead of being binned into consensus sequences. MiTCR, with a Q25 quality threshold and the strictest error-elimination algorithm, was used for CDR3 identification, clonotype clustering and error correction. A nonparametric unseen species model with Euler transformation was used to estimate lower-bound total TCR beta diversity. Using fastp at Q25 and MiXCR, TCRdb reprocessed the public reads and kept productive beta chains. Every entry covers one CDR3 protein and lists the most common genes and DNA from its rows. The authors' filters were not applied to this entry. For this sample there are around 1,500,000 distinct CDR3 sequences; approximately 30% appear just once. The leading ten clones occupy more than 6% of the sample.

A remark on this clonotype: The antigen it binds to is not known. Per-base qualities were not stored, and no clone one base away is much larger.

The sequencing input was blood. This TCR was recovered from a woman younger than 45 in good health. The chain is assembled from TRBV7-2 and TRBJ2-7; 10 bases in the middle match TRBD1. Read as DNA, the sequence is TGTGCCAGCAGCTTATCGGCGGGACAGGGGTTAAATGAGCAGTACTTC. This is translated as CASSLSAGQGLNEQYF.